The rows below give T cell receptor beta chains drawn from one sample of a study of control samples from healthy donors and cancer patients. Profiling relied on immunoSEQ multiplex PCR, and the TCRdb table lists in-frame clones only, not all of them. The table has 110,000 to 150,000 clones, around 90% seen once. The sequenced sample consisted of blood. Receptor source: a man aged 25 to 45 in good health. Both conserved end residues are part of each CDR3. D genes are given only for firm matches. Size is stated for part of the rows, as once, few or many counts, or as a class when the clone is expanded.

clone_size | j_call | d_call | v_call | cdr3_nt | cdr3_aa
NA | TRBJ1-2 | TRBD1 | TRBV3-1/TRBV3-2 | TGTGCCAGCAGCCCTAGGACAGGGCAGTATGGCTACACCTTC | CASSPRTGQYGYTF
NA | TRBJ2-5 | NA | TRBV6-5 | TGTGCCAGCAGTTACGATAAAGGGTGGACCCAGTACTTC | CASSYDKGWTQYF
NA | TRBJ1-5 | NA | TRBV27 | TGTGCCAGCAGTTTAGGGGGTCTTCGAGGCAATCAGCCCCAGCATTTT | CASSLGGLRGNQPQHF
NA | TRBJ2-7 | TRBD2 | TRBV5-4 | TGTGCCAGCAGCTCTGCTACGGGGGGTCCCTCCTACGAGCAGTACTTC | CASSSATGGPSYEQYF
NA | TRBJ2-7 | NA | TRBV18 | TGTGCCAGCTCACCAAACTCACGGGACACGCAGTACTTC | CASSPNSRDTQYF
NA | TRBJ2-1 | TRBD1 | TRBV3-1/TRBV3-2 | TGTGCCAGCAGCTCAACGACAGGGGTCCACAATGAGCAGTTCTTC | CASSSTTGVHNEQFF
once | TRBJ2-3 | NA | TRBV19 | TGTGCCAGTAGTGCGAATCACTTTAGCACAGATACGCAGTATTTT | CASSANHFSTDTQYF
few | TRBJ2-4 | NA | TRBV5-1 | TGCGCCAGCAGCTTGGAGGGGAACAAAAACATTCAGTACTTC | CASSLEGNKNIQYF
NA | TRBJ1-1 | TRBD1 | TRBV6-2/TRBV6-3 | TGTGCCAGCAGTCCCCTGGACAGGTTAATGAACACTGAAGCTTTCTTT | CASSPLDRLMNTEAFF
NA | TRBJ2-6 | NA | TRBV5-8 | TGTGCCAGCAGCTTCGGACGGACCTCTGGGGCCAACGTCCTGACTTTC | CASSFGRTSGANVLTF
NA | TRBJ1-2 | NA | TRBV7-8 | TGTGCCAGCAGCTTAGTGACCAACTCGTACTATGGCTACACCTTC | CASSLVTNSYYGYTF
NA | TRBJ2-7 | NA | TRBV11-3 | TGTGCCAGCACCCCCCGTGGAGGGAATTACGAGCAGTACTTC | CASTPRGGNYEQYF
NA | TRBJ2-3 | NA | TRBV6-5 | TGTGCCAGCAGGTCCCTAGCTAGGGCGCAGTATTTT | CASRSLARAQYF
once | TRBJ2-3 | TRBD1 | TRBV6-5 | TGTGCCAGCAGTCTCGGGACAGGGGGCCCAGATACGCAGTATTTT | CASSLGTGGPDTQYF
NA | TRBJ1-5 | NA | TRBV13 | TGTGCCAGCAGCTCAGGACGGTTCAATCAGCCCCAGCATTTT | CASSSGRFNQPQHF
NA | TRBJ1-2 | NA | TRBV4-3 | TGCGCCAGCAGCCAATCGACCTTCACTAACTATGGCTACACCTTC | CASSQSTFTNYGYTF
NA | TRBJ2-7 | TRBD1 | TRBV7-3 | TGTGCCAGCAGCTTAGGGACAGGGAACTACGAGCAGTACTTC | CASSLGTGNYEQYF
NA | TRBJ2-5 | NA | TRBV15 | TGTGCCACCAGCAGAGGGACACTAGTGGCAGAGGTGGAGACCCAGTACTTC | CATSRGTLVAEVETQYF
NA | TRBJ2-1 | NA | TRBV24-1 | TGTGCCACCAGTGACAACAGAGGGCAGTTCTTC | CATSDNRGQFF
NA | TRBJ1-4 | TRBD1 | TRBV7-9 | TGTGCCAGCAGCCCGGGACAGGGGGCGCGATGGGTAGCTAATGAAAAACTGTTTTTT | CASSPGQGARWVANEKLFF
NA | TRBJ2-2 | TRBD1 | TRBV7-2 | TGTGCCAGCAGCTTAGGCCCGGACAGGGGGCAGACCGGGGAGCTGTTTTTT | CASSLGPDRGQTGELFF
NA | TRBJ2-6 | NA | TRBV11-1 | TGTGCCAGCAGCTATAGAAACTCTGGGGCCAACGTCCTGACTTTC | CASSYRNSGANVLTF
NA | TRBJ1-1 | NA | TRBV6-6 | TGTGCCAGCACGTACCCTGAAGGGGGAGACACTGAAGCTTTCTTT | CASTYPEGGDTEAFF
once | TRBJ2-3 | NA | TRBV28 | TGTGCCAGCATTTCCCTGGGCGGATGGGGCGAAGATACGCAGTATTTT | CASISLGGWGEDTQYF
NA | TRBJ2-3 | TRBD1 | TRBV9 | TGTGCCAGCAGCGTCGAGGGGGCTCGCACAGATACGCAGTATTTT | CASSVEGARTDTQYF
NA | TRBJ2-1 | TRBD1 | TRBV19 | TGTGCCAGTAGTATAGGGGGACAGGGTCGCAATGAGCAGTTCTTC | CASSIGGQGRNEQFF
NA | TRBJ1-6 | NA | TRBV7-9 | TGTGCCAGCACCCTCGACGGGGATAATTCACCCCTCCACTTT | CASTLDGDNSPLHF
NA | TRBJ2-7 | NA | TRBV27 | TGTGCCAGCAGTCCGACTTTTGGCGGGACTTCCCTTAGGACCTACGAGCAGTACTTC | CASSPTFGGTSLRTYEQYF
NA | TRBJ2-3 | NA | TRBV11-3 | TGTGCCAGCAGCTTATTTCGGAGCACAGATACGCAGTATTTT | CASSLFRSTDTQYF
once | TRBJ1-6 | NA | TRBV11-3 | TGTGCCAGCAGCAAGACAGCTACCGAGTCACCCCTCCACTTT | CASSKTATESPLHF
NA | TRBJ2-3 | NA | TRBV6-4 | TGTGCCAGCAGTGTGGGGGTTCGGTCAGATACGCAGTATTTT | CASSVGVRSDTQYF
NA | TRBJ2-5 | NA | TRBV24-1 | TGTGCCACCAGTGATTCAGGGCGAGAGACCCAGTACTTC | CATSDSGRETQYF
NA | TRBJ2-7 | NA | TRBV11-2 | TGTGCCAGCAGCTTGGAAAGGGGTCGGTACGAGCAGTACTTC | CASSLERGRYEQYF
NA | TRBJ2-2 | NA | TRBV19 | TGTGCCAGTAGTATAGGGTGGGCCGGGGAGCTGTTTTTT | CASSIGWAGELFF
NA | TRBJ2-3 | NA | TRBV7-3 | TGTGCCAGCAACCCGGGCCGGGGGAGCACAGATACGCAGTATTTT | CASNPGRGSTDTQYF
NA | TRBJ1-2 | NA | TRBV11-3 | TGTGCCAGCAGCCCCCGGGACGGTGGCTACACCTTC | CASSPRDGGYTF
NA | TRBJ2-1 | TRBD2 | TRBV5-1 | TGCGCCAGCAGCCAACCGGGACTAGTCCATGAGCAGTTCTTC | CASSQPGLVHEQFF
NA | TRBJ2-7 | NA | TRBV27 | TGTGCCAGCAGTTTACGACCAGAATCCGGCGAGCAGTACTTC | CASSLRPESGEQYF
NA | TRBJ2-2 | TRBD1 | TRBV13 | TGTGCCAGCAGCTTAGGCCTGACAGGGGGAGACACCGGGGAGCTGTTTTTT | CASSLGLTGGDTGELFF
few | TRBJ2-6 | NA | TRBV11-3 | TGTGCCAGCAGCTCAGGGGGGGGCGCTGGGGCCAACGTCCTGACTTTC | CASSSGGGAGANVLTF
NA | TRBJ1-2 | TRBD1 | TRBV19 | TGTGCCAGTAGTAAGGGGACAGGCGGGAACTATGGCTACACCTTC | CASSKGTGGNYGYTF
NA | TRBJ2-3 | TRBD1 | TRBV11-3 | TGTGCCAGCAGCTTACTCGGGGACAGGGGGGTGACAGATACGCAGTATTTT | CASSLLGDRGVTDTQYF
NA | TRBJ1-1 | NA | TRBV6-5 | TGTGCCAGCAGATTTAACACTGAAGCTTTCTTT | CASRFNTEAFF
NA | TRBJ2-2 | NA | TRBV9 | TGTGCCAGCAGCGCCGGAACCACCGGGGAGCTGTTTTTT | CASSAGTTGELFF
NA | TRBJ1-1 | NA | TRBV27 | TGTGCCAGCAGTTTATCTCGGGGGGCGATTACTCAAGCTTTCTTT | CASSLSRGAITQAFF
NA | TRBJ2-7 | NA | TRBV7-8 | TGTGCCAGCAGCTTAGTAACAGGCTACGAGCAGTACTTC | CASSLVTGYEQYF
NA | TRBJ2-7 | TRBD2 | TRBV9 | TGTGCCAGCAGCCTAAGAGCGGGAGTCTCTTCCGAGCAGTACTTC | CASSLRAGVSSEQYF
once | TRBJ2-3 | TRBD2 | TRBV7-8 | TGTGCCAGCAGCTATCGCGGGGGGGCGGCAGATACGCAGTATTTT | CASSYRGGAADTQYF
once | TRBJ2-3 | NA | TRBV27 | TGTGCCAGCAGTCCCCGGACTAACTTCAGGGATACGCAGTATTTT | CASSPRTNFRDTQYF